The clone carrying this TCR beta chain showed up many times. The antigen remains undetermined. This sample is part of a study of T-cell reconstitution after alpha-beta-depleted transplantation in children. Study-wide results and limits: T-cell numbers and diversity one year post-transplant derived largely from freshly generated T cells.

Molecular barcoding with unique molecular identifiers was used for the TCRbeta library. Via MiXCR, TCRdb re-called the PCR reads, giving one row per CDR3 protein. The repertoire holds 700,000 to 950,000 distinct CDR3 sequences, with around 15% as singletons. The CDR3 loop spans 14 amino acids. Looked up from germline, CDR1 is MNHEY and CDR2 is SMNVEV (reference sequence). The V gene end was trimmed by 3 bases and the J gene end by 0 bases; junction bases not matched to a gene: 2. The sequencing used PBMCs, mostly from graft donor cells, collected 360 days after TCRalphabeta/CD19-depleted stem cell transplant. The V and J genes are TRBV27 and TRBJ2-7; 7 nucleotides line up with TRBD1. This clonotype originated in a male patient younger than 18 who had a stem cell transplant for acute lymphoblastic leukemia, so the T cells may come from the graft donor. The CDR3 DNA is TGTGCCAGCAGTTTGGACAGGATCTCCTACGAGCAGTACTTC. It specifies CASSLDRISYEQYF.